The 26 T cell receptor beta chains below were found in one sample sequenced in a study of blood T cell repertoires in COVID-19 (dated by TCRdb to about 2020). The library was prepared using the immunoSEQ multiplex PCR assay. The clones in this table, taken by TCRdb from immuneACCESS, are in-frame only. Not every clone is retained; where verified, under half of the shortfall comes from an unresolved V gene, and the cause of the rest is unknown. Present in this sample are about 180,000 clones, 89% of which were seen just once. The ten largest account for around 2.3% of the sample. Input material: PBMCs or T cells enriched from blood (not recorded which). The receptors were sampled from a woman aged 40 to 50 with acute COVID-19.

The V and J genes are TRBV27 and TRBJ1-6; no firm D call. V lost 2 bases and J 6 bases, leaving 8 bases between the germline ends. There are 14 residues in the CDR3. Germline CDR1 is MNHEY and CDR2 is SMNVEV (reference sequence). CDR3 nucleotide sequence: TGTGCCAGCAGTTTACTTGTAATTAATTCACCCCTCCACTTT. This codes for CASSLLVINSPLHF.

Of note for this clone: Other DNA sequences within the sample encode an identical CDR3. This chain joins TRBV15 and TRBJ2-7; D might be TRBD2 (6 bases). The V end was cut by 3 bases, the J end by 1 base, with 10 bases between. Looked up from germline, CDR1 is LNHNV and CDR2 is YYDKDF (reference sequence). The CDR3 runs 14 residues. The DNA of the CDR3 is TGTGCCACCAGCAGGGGAGGCAGTTCCTACGAGCAGTACTTC. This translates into CATSRGGSSYEQYF.

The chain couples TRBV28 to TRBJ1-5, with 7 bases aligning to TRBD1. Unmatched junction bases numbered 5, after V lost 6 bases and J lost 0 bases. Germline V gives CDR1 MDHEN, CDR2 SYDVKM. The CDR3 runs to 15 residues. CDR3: CASRPTGASNQPQHF. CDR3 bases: TGTGCCAGCAGACCCACAGGGGCTAGCAATCAGCCCCAGCATTTT. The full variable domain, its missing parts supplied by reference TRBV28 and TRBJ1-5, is DVKVTQSSRYLVKRTGEKVFLECVQDMDHENMFWYRQDPGLGLRLIYFSYDVKMKEKGDIPEGYSVSREKKERFSLILESASTNQTSMYLCASRPTGASNQPQHFGDGTRLSIL.

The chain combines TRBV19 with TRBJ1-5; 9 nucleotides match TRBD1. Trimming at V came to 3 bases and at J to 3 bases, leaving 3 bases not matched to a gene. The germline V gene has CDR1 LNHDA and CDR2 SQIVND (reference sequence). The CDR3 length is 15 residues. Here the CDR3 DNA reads TGTGCCAGTAGTATGGGACAGGGCTACAATCAGCCCCAGCATTTT. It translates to CASSMGQGYNQPQHF. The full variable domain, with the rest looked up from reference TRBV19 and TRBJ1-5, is DGGITQSPKYLFRKEGQNVTLSCEQNLNHDAMYWYRQDPGQGLRLIYYSQIVNDFQKGDIAEGYSVSREKKESFPLTVTSAQKNPTAFYLCASSMGQGYNQPQHFGDGTRLSIL.

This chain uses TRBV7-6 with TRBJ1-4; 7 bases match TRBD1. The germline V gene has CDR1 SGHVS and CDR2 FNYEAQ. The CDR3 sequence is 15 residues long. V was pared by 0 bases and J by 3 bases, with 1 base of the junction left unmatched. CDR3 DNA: TGTGCCAGCAGCTTAGCGCAGGGGGCTAATGAAAAACTGTTTTTT. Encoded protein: CASSLAQGANEKLFF.

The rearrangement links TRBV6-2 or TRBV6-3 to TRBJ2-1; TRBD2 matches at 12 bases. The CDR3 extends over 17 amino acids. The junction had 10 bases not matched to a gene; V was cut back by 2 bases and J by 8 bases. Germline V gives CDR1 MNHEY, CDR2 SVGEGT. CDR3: CASSYRGLAGGPDEQFF. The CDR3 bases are TGTGCCAGCAGTTACAGGGGGCTAGCGGGAGGGCCCGATGAGCAGTTCTTC.

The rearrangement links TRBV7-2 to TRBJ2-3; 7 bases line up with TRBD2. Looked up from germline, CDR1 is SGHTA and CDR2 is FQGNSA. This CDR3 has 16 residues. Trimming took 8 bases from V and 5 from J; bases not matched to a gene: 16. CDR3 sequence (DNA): TGTGCCAGCCTGGGGGAGGGGATTAATAGTCAAGATACGCAGTATTTT. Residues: CASLGEGINSQDTQYF.

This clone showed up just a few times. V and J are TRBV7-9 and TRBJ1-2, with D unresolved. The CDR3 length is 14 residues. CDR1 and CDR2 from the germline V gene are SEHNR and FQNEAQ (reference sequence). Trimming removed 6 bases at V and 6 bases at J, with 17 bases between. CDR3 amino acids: CASSPVGNVHGYTF. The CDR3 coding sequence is TGTGCCAGCAGTCCCGTCGGTAATGTCCATGGCTACACCTTC. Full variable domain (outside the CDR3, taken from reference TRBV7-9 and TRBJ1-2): DTGVSQNPRHKITKRGQNVTFRCDPISEHNRLYWYRQTLGQGPEFLTYFQNEAQLEKSRLLSDRFSAERPKGSFSTLEIQRTEQGDSAMYLCASSPVGNVHGYTFGSGTRLTVV.

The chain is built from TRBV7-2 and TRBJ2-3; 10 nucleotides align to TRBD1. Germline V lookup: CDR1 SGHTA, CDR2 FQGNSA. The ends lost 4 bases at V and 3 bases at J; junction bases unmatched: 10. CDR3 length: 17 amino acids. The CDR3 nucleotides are TGTGCCAGCAGCTCTGAGTCGACAGGGGGCTGGACAGATACGCAGTATTTT. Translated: CASSSESTGGWTDTQYF. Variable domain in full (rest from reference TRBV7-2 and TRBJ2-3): GAGVSQSPSNKVTEKGKDVELRCDPISGHTALYWYRQSLGQGLEFLIYFQGNSAPDKSGLPSDRFSAERTGGSVSTLTIQRTQQEDSAVYLCASSSESTGGWTDTQYFGPGTRLTVL.

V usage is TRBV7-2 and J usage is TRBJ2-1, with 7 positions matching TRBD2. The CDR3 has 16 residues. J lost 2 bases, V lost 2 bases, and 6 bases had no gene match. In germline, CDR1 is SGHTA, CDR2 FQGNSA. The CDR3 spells CASSLWAAGAYNEQFF. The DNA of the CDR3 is TGTGCCAGCAGCTTATGGGCCGCGGGGGCCTACAATGAGCAGTTCTTC.

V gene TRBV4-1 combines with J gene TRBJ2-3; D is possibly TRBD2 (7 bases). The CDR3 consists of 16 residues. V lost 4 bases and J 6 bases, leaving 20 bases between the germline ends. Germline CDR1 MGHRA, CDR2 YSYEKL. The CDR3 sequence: CASSLLGGPSADTQYF. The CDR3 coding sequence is TGCGCCAGCAGCCTTTTGGGGGGGCCCTCCGCTGATACGCAGTATTTT.

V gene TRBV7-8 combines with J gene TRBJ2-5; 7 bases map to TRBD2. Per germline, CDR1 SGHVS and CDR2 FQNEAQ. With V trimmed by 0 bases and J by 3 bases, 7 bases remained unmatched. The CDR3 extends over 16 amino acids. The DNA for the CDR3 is TGTGCCAGCAGCTTAGCCATTGGGAGGGGAAAAGAGACCCAGTACTTC. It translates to CASSLAIGRGKETQYF.

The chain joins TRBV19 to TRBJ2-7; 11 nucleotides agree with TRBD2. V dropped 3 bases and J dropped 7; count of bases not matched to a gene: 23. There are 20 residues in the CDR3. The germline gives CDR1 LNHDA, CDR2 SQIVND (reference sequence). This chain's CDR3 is CASSIARPGPTSGSPWEQYF. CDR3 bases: TGTGCCAGTAGTATTGCCCGACCAGGGCCAACTAGCGGGAGCCCGTGGGAGCAGTACTTC.

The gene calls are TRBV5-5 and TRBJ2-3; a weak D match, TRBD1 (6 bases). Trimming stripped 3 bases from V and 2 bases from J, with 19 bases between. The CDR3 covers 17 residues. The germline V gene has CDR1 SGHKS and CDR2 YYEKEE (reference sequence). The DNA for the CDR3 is TGTGCCAGCAGCTCGGGGATCACAGGGATCTCCACAGATACGCAGTATTTT. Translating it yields CASSSGITGISTDTQYF.

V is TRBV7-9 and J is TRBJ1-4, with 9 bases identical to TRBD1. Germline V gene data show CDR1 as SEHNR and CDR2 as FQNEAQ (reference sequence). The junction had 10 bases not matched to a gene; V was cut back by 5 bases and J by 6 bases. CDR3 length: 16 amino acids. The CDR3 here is CASSPQQGAHDEKLFF. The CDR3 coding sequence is TGTGCCAGCAGCCCGCAACAGGGGGCGCATGATGAAAAACTGTTTTTT.

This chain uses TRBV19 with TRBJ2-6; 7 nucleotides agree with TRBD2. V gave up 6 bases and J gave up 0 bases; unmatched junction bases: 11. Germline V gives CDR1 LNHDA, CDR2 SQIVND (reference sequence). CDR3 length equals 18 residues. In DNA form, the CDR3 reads TGTGCCAGTAGGGACCACGCGGGAGCGGACTCTGGGGCCAACGTCCTGACTTTC. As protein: CASRDHAGADSGANVLTF.

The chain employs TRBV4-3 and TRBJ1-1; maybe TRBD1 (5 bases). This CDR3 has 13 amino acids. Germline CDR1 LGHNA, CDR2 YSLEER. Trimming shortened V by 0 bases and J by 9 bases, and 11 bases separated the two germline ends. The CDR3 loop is CASSQDFGAQAFF. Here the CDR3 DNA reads TGCGCCAGCAGCCAAGATTTTGGGGCCCAAGCTTTCTTT.

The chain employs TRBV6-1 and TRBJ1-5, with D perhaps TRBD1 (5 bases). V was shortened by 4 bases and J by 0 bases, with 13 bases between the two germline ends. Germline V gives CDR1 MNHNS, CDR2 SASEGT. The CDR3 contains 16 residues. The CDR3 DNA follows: TGTGCCAGCAGTGGCCTAAGGGGCTATAGCAATCAGCCCCAGCATTTT. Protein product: CASSGLRGYSNQPQHF.

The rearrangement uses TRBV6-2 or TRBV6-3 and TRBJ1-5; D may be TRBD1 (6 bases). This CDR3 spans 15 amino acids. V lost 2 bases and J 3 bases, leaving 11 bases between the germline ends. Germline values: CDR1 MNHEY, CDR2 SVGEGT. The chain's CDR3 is CASSYAGANNQPQHF. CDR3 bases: TGTGCCAGCAGTTACGCGGGGGCCAACAATCAGCCCCAGCATTTT.

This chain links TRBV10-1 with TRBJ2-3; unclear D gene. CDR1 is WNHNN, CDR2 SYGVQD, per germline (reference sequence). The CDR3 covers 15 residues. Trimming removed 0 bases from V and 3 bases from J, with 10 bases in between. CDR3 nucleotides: TGCGCCAGCAGTGAGTCGCCGACACCTACAGATACGCAGTATTTT. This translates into CASSESPTPTDTQYF.

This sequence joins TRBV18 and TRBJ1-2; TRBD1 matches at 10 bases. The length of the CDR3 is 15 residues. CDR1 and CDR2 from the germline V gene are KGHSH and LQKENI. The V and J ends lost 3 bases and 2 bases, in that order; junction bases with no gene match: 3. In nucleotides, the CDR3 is TGTGCCAGCTCACCCGGGACAGGGGCGAACTATGGCTACACCTTC. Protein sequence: CASSPGTGANYGYTF.

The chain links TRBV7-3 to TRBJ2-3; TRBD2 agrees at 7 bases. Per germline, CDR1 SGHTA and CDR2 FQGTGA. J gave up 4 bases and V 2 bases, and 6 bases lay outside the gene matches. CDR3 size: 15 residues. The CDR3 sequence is CASSLWGGHADTQYF. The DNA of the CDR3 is TGTGCCAGCAGCTTATGGGGGGGTCACGCAGATACGCAGTATTTT.

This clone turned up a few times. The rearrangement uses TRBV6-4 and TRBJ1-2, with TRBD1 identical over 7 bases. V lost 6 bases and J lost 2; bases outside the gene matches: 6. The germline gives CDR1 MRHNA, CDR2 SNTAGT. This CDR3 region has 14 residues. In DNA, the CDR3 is TGTGCCAGCAGCGGACAGGATGGGAACTATGGCTACACCTTC. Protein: CASSGQDGNYGYTF.

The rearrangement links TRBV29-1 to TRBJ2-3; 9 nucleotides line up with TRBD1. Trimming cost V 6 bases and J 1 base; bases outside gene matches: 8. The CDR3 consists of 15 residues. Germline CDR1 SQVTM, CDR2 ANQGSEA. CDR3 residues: CSVPQGAKGTDTQYF. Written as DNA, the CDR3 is TGCAGCGTCCCACAGGGGGCAAAGGGCACAGATACGCAGTATTTT.

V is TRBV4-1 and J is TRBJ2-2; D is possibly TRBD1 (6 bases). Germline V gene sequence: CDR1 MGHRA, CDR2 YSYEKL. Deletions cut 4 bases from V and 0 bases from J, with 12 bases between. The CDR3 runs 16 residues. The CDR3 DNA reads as TGCGCCAGCAGCCGCCAACAGGGAACGAACACCGGGGAGCTGTTTTTT. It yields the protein CASSRQQGTNTGELFF.

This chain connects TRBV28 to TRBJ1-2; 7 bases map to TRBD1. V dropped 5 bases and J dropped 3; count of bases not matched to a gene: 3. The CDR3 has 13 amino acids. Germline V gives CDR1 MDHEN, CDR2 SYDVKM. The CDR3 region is CASSADRDYGYTF. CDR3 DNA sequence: TGTGCCAGCAGTGCTGACAGGGACTATGGCTACACCTTC.